This record covers a single T cell receptor (beta chain). Its antigen is not known. Treatment indicated: approximately 9-day PBMC culture with coronavirus spike peptide pools or control peptides (ViraFEST assay). CDR3 length: 16 residues. Trimming stripped 0 bases from V and 2 bases from J, with 16 bases between. Germline values: CDR1 DFQATT, CDR2 SNEGSKA (reference sequence). This record belongs to a study of vaccination and CD4 T cells after COVID-19. On the study more broadly: Post-COVID draws followed diagnosis by a median approximately 100 days (range 35 to 161).

Once obtained from cultured CD4+ T cells, the DNA was sequenced using the Oncomine TCR Beta short-read assay. TCRdb redid the calling of the PCR reads with MiXCR, one entry per CDR3 protein. The profile shows 15,000 to 20,000 distinct CDR3 sequences, around 75% of them singletons. The TCR sequence derives from a human donor who had recovered from COVID-19. This chain uses TRBV20-1 with TRBJ1-1; no clear D gene. Specimen: CD4+ T cells from blood, cultured in vitro. As DNA, the CDR3 is TGCAGTGCTAGAGATAGGCCAGGAGTACCTAACACTGAAGCTTTCTTT. It is translated as CSARDRPGVPNTEAFF.